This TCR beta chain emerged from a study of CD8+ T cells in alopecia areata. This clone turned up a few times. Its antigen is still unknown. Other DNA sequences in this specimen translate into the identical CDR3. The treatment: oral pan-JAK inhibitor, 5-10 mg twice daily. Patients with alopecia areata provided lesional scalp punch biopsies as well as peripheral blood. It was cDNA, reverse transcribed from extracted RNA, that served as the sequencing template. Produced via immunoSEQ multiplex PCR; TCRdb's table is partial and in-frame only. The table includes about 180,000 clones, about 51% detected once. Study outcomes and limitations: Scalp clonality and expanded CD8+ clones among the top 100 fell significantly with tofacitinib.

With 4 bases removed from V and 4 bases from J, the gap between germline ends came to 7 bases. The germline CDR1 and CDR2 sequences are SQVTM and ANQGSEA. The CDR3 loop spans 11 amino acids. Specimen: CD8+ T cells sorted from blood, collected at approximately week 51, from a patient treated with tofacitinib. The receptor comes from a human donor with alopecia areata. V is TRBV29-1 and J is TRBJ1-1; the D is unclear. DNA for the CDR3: TGCAGCGTTGGCGGTGGCACTGAAGCTTTCTTT. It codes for CSVGGGTEAFF.